A single sample is the source of the 25 T cell receptor beta chains below, sequenced in a study of blood T cell repertoires in COVID-19. Repertoires were generated with immunoSEQ multiplex PCR, while TCRdb's copy carries only in-frame clones and drops some. The sample carries fewer than 250,000 clones, 82% recorded once. The sequencing sample was made of peripheral blood. The source is a woman aged 55-69 years with COVID-19, enrolled during active disease.

The rearrangement links TRBV4-1 to TRBJ1-2; TRBD1 aligns across 9 bases. The junction had 4 bases not matched to a gene; V was cut back by 0 bases and J by 8 bases. Germline V CDR1 and CDR2: MGHRA, YSYEKL. The length of the CDR3 is 14 residues. This CDR3 is CASSQDDRGGGYTF. In nucleotides, the CDR3 is TGCGCCAGCAGCCAAGATGACAGGGGGGGAGGCTACACCTTC.

The chain combines TRBV5-5 with TRBJ2-3; a weak D match, TRBD2 (5 bases). The CDR3 runs to 14 residues. V gave up 0 bases and J gave up 3 bases, with 8 bases separating them. Germline V gene data show CDR1 as SGHKS and CDR2 as YYEKEE (reference sequence). The CDR3 protein is CASSLARGTDTQYF. The CDR3 nucleotides are TGTGCCAGCAGCTTGGCTCGGGGTACAGATACGCAGTATTTT.

This clone appeared a single time. The chain is built from TRBV6-5 and TRBJ2-3; 8 bases are a match to TRBD2. In germline, CDR1 is MNHEY, CDR2 SVGAGI. Trimming removed 8 bases from V and 11 bases from J; junction bases left unmatched: 9. The CDR3 loop spans 12 amino acids. The CDR3 sequence: CASGFGGGGQYF. The CDR3 DNA reads as TGTGCCAGCGGTTTCGGGGGGGGTGGGCAGTATTTT.

This clone is a singleton in its sample. V gene TRBV7-2 combines with J gene TRBJ1-1, with TRBD1 identical over 9 bases. V lost 4 bases, J lost 0 bases, and 6 bases stayed unmatched. CDR3 size: 16 residues. Germline CDR1 and CDR2: SGHTA and FQGNSA. This CDR3 is CASSSQGARMNTEAFF. For the CDR3, the DNA is TGTGCCAGCAGCTCACAGGGGGCGAGAATGAACACTGAAGCTTTCTTT.

This chain joins TRBV5-1 and TRBJ1-2, with 7 bases fitting TRBD1. This CDR3 spans 16 amino acids. J was trimmed by 1 base and V by 4 bases; bases with no gene match: 10. Germline CDR1 is SGHRS and CDR2 is YFSETQ. As DNA, the CDR3 is TGCGCCAGCAGCCGTGACAGGGCCCGAGATAACTATGGCTACACCTTC. Translating gives CASSRDRARDNYGYTF.

The chain joins TRBV9 to TRBJ1-5; TRBD1 matches at 9 bases. V lost 4 bases, J lost 6 bases, and 5 bases stayed unmatched. This CDR3 has 14 amino acids. Germline values: CDR1 SGDLS, CDR2 YYNGEE. CDR3 nucleotide sequence: TGTGCCAGCAGCTCTACAGGGGGCCCTCAGCCCCAGCATTTT. Its translation is CASSSTGGPQPQHF. The full variable domain, rest sourced from reference TRBV9 and TRBJ1-5, is DSGVTQTPKHLITATGQRVTLRCSPRSGDLSVYWYQQSLDQGLQFLIQYYNGEERAKGNILERFSAQQFPDLHSELNLSSLELGDSALYFCASSSTGGPQPQHFGDGTRLSIL.

The V call is TRBV4-2, the J call TRBJ2-3; 9 positions match TRBD2. Looked up from germline, CDR1 is LGHNA and CDR2 is YNFKEQ. The CDR3 is made up of 18 amino acids. Trimming took 1 base from V and 0 from J; bases not matched to a gene: 8. CDR3 amino acids: CASSQAPAGTSSTDTQYF. As DNA, the CDR3 is TGTGCCAGCAGCCAAGCTCCCGCCGGGACTAGCAGCACAGATACGCAGTATTTT.

This rearrangement joins TRBV11-3 to TRBJ2-3; no firm D call. Germline values: CDR1 SGHNT, CDR2 YENEEA. With 4 bases removed from V and 5 bases from J, the gap between germline ends came to 10 bases. CDR3 length equals 13 residues. CDR3 region: CASSWAYLDTQYF. CDR3 sequence (DNA): TGTGCCAGCAGCTGGGCGTATCTAGATACGCAGTATTTT.

V and J are TRBV6-2 or TRBV6-3 and TRBJ2-5; 10 bases fit TRBD2. V trimming: 6 bases; J trimming: 3 bases; junction bases outside the gene matches: 19. This CDR3 is built from 19 residues. Germline-derived CDR1 and CDR2 are MNHEY and SVGEGT. The CDR3 DNA reads as TGTGCCAGCAGCCCAGGGGGCAGCGGGAGGGTGTTATGGGAAGAGACCCAGTACTTC. Its protein is CASSPGGSGRVLWEETQYF.

V usage is TRBV11-2 and J usage is TRBJ2-7, with D tentatively TRBD2 (7 bases). Germline values: CDR1 SGHAT, CDR2 FQNNGV. Trimming left V 0 bases short and J 3 bases short, with 12 bases between. This CDR3 contains 15 residues. CDR3 bases: TGTGCCAGCAGCTTAGAGAGGGGGAGGGGCTACGAGCAGTACGTC. This codes for CASSLERGRGYEQYV.

The chain recombines TRBV27 with TRBJ1-3; tentatively, D is TRBD1 (6 bases). Germline CDR1 is MNHEY and CDR2 is SMNVEV (reference sequence). V lost 3 bases to trimming and J lost 6 bases, with 12 bases between them. This CDR3 has 14 amino acids. Here the CDR3 reads CASSLGAGKNTIYF. The DNA of the CDR3 is TGTGCCAGCAGTTTGGGGGCAGGGAAAAACACCATATATTTT.

This rearrangement joins TRBV6-2 or TRBV6-3 to TRBJ1-1; D unresolved. The length of the CDR3 is 15 residues. The germline gives CDR1 MNHEY, CDR2 SVGEGT. Trimming shortened V by 2 bases and J by 0 bases, and 10 bases separated the two germline ends. The CDR3 sequence: CASSYRDLMNTEAFF. CDR3 DNA sequence: TGTGCCAGCAGTTACCGTGACTTAATGAACACTGAAGCTTTCTTT.

V gene TRBV11-2 combines with J gene TRBJ1-2; perhaps TRBD1 as D (5 bases). This CDR3 is 15 amino acids long. V lost 1 base and J 6 bases, leaving 15 bases between the germline ends. Germline-derived CDR1 and CDR2 are SGHAT and FQNNGV. This CDR3 reads CASSLGVVGAHGYTF. The CDR3 DNA reads as TGTGCCAGCAGCTTAGGGGTAGTAGGGGCGCATGGCTACACCTTC. Complete variable domain (other parts from reference TRBV11-2 and TRBJ1-2): EAGVAQSPRYKIIEKRQSVAFWCNPISGHATLYWYQQILGQGPKLLIQFQNNGVVDDSQLPKDRFSAERLKGVDSTLKIQPAKLEDSAVYLCASSLGVVGAHGYTFGSGTRLTVV.

The J gene is TRBJ2-6, the V gene TRBV5-1, with 9 bases fitting TRBD1. CDR1 and CDR2 (germline): SGHRS, YFSETQ. The CDR3 extends over 16 amino acids. The V segment lost 3 bases and the J segment 2 bases; nucleotides outside the gene matches: 3. The DNA of the CDR3 is TGCGCCAGCAGCTGGACAGGGGCGGCTGGGGCCAACGTCCTGACTTTC. Its protein is CASSWTGAAGANVLTF.

This clone has at least ten counts. The chain has TRBV6-4 and TRBJ2-3, with D possibly matching TRBD1 (5 bases). CDR3 size: 14 residues. V was trimmed by 3 bases and J by 4 bases, leaving 11 bases between them. From germline, CDR1 is MRHNA and CDR2 SNTAGT. CDR3 region: CASSDGRDPDTQYF. CDR3 in DNA: TGTGCCAGCAGTGATGGCAGGGATCCAGATACGCAGTATTTT.

The chain employs TRBV7-9 and TRBJ2-7; 7 bases agree with TRBD1. With V trimmed by 1 base and J by 1 base, 4 bases remained unmatched. The length of the CDR3 is 15 residues. Germline lookup yields CDR1 SEHNR and CDR2 FQNEAQ (reference sequence). CDR3 DNA sequence: TGTGCCAGCAGCTTAGACCAACAGGGGTCCTACGAGCAGTACTTC. This gives the protein CASSLDQQGSYEQYF.

This clone was seen a handful of times. The chain combines TRBV5-1 with TRBJ2-1; D is perhaps TRBD2 (5 bases). Trimming took off 1 base at V and 3 bases at J, with 11 bases between the two ends. Germline CDR1 SGHRS, CDR2 YFSETQ. This CDR3 comprises 15 residues. The CDR3 DNA sequence: TGCGCCAGCAGCTTGACCGGGGAAGTCTACAATGAGCAGTTCTTC. It codes for CASSLTGEVYNEQFF.

This clone appeared once. The CDR3 nucleotides are TGTGCCAGCAGCCCCAAGCCACAGGCTCCGGGCTACACCTTC. Protein: CASSPKPQAPGYTF. V gene TRBV3-1 (or the pseudogene TRBV3-2) combines with J gene TRBJ1-2; tentatively, D is TRBD1 (5 bases). Trimming took off 4 bases at V and 8 bases at J, with 17 bases between the two ends. This CDR3 has 14 amino acids. Germline CDR1 LGHDT, CDR2 YNNKEL (reference sequence).

The genes are TRBV14 and TRBJ1-2, with D unresolved. CDR3 length: 14 residues. V was shortened by 4 bases and J by 5 bases, with 14 bases between the two germline ends. Germline assignment: CDR1 SGHDN and CDR2 FVKESK. CDR3 sequence reads: CASSPNRLSYGYTF. Here the CDR3 DNA reads TGTGCCAGCAGCCCGAACCGACTGAGTTATGGCTACACCTTC.

Regarding this clone: The DNA is left out, because the CDR3 cannot be placed on it with certainty; the CDR3 is given as TCRdb lists it. The CDR3 sequence: CASSFGAGQGSGNTIYF. The V gene is TRBV28, the J gene TRBJ1-3; the table's TRBD1 call for D was not verified on the DNA. Germline CDR1 MDHEN, CDR2 SYDVKM. From its first to its last residue, the CDR3 has 17 amino acids.

The V call is TRBV27, the J call TRBJ1-5, with 10 positions matching TRBD1. The germline CDR1 and CDR2 sequences are MNHEY and SMNVEV (reference sequence). V gave up 6 bases and J gave up 7 bases; unmatched junction bases: 9. This CDR3 is built from 15 residues. The CDR3 protein is CASRRTGTGDQPQHF. DNA for the CDR3: TGTGCCAGCAGAAGAACCGGGACAGGGGACCAGCCCCAGCATTTT.

The rearrangement uses TRBV7-2 and TRBJ2-5; D perhaps matches TRBD1 (6 bases). V lost 6 bases to trimming and J lost 4 bases, with 27 bases between them. The CDR3 totals 18 residues. Per the germline V gene, CDR1 is SGHTA and CDR2 is FQGNSA. CDR3 nucleotides: TGTGCCAGCAGTCGACAGGCGTCTAGCCCCACATCTGCAGAGACCCAGTACTTC. This encodes CASSRQASSPTSAETQYF.

The chain is built from TRBV28 and TRBJ1-3; weak D call: TRBD1 (5 bases). V lost 7 bases and J 0 bases, leaving 16 bases between the germline ends. Per germline, CDR1 MDHEN and CDR2 SYDVKM. The CDR3 is made up of 16 amino acids. This CDR3 reads CASNRRVGHSGNTIYF. CDR3 bases: TGTGCCAGCAACCGCAGGGTCGGACACTCTGGAAACACCATATATTTT.

This chain connects TRBV5-5 to TRBJ2-1, with 10 bases that match TRBD2. J was trimmed by 0 bases and V by 4 bases; bases with no gene match: 7. This CDR3 comprises 17 residues. Germline CDR1 reads SGHKS; CDR2 reads YYEKEE (reference sequence). CDR3 loop: CASSLRTSGYSYNEQFF. The DNA for the CDR3 is TGTGCCAGCAGCCTCCGGACTAGCGGATACTCCTACAATGAGCAGTTCTTC.

The chain uses TRBV9 and TRBJ1-1; TRBD1 aligns across 8 bases. Per germline, CDR1 SGDLS and CDR2 YYNGEE. This CDR3 contains 17 residues. V trimming: 0 bases; J trimming: 6 bases; junction bases outside the gene matches: 13. CDR3 nucleotides: TGTGCCAGCAGCGTAGAGGGGTGGCAGGGGGCGAATGCTGAAGCTTTCTTT. Protein sequence: CASSVEGWQGANAEAFF.